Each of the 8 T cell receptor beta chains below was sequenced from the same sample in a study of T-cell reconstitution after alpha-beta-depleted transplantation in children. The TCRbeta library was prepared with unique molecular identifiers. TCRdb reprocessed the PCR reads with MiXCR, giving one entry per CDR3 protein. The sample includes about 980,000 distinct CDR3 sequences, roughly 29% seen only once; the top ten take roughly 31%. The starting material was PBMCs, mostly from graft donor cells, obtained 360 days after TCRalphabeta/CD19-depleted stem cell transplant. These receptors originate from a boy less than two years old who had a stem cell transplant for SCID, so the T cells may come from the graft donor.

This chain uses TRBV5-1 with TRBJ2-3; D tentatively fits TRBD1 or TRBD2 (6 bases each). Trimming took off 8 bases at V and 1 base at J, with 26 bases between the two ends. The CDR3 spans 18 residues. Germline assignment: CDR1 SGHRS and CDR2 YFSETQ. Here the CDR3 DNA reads TGCGCCAGAAGGGACACCGGGACTCCCCACTCCCGCACAGATACGCAGTATTTT. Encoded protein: CARRDTGTPHSRTDTQYF.

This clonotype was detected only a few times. This chain's CDR3 is CASSLITGAKNIQYF. CDR3 DNA sequence: TGTGCCAGCAGTTTAATCACCGGGGCCAAAAACATTCAGTACTTC. This rearrangement joins TRBV12-3 or TRBV12-4 to TRBJ2-4; D gene ambiguous. V was pared by 2 bases and J by 1 base, with 9 bases between. The CDR3 covers 15 residues.

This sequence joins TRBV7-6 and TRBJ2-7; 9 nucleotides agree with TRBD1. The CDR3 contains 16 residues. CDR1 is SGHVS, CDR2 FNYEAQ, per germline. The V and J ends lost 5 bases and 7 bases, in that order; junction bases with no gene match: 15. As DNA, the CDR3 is TGTGCCAGCAGCCGGTTCACAGGGGGCTCTACTGGGGAGCAGTACTTC. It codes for CASSRFTGGSTGEQYF.

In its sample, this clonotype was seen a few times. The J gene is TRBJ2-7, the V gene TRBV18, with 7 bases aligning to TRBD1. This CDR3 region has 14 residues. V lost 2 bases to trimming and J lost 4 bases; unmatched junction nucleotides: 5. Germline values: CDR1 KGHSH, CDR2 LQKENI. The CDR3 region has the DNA TGTGCCAGCTCACCAGAAACAGGGGAGTACGAGCAGTACTTC. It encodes CASSPETGEYEQYF. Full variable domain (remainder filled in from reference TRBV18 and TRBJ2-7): NAGVMQNPRHLVRRRGQEARLRCSPMKGHSHVYWYRQLPEEGLKFMVYLQKENIIDESGMPKERFSAEFPKEGPSILRIQQVVRGDSAAYFCASSPETGEYEQYFGPGTRLTVT.

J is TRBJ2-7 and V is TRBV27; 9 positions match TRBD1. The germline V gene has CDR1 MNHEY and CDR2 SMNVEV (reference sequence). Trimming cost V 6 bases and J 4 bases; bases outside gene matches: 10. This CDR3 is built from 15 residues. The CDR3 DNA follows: TGTGCCAGCAGCGCAACGGGACAGGGATTTTACGAGCAGTACTTC. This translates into CASSATGQGFYEQYF.

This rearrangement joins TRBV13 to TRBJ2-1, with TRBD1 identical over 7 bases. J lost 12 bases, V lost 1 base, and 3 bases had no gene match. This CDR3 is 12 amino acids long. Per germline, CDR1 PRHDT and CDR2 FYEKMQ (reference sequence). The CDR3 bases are TGTGCCAGCAGCTTAGATGGACAGGTGCAGTTCTTC. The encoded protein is CASSLDGQVQFF.

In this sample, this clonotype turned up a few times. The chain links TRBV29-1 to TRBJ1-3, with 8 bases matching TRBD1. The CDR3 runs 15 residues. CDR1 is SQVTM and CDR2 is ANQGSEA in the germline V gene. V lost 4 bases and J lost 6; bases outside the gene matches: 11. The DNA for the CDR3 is TGCAGCGTTGCACGGGGACAGGCGAATCTAAACACCATATATTTT. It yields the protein CSVARGQANLNTIYF.

The CDR3 sequence: CASSATTGAGGYTF. The CDR3 nucleotides read TGTGCCAGCAGCGCTACGACAGGGGCTGGTGGCTACACCTTC. The rearrangement uses TRBV9 and TRBJ1-2; TRBD1 aligns across 8 bases. Trimming at V came to 3 bases and at J to 7 bases, leaving 8 bases not matched to a gene. The germline V gene encodes CDR1 SGDLS and CDR2 YYNGEE. The CDR3 totals 14 residues.